This T cell receptor (beta chain) stems from a study of blood T cell repertoires in COVID-19. Study-level background: The cDNA or gDNA used as material had been derived from T cells, B-cell-depleted T cells, or PBMCs.

The germline gives CDR1 MNHNY, CDR2 SVGAGI (reference sequence). V was cut by 9 bases and J by 5 bases, with 19 bases left in between. The CDR3 has 15 residues. Seattle patients were enrolled while actively infected and followed longitudinally. Authors' analysis steps: From reference gene primer amplification, estimates of nucleated cell counts were derived. The protocol was immunoSEQ multiplex PCR, while the TCRdb copy is restricted to in-frame clones and leaves out a portion. The V and J calls and clone size come from that table; D and trimming were worked out from the DNA. Of fewer than 250,000 clones listed, approximately 80% are singletons.

The chain combines TRBV6-6 with TRBJ2-2, with D possibly TRBD2 on 6 matching bases. Sequenced material: peripheral blood. This TCR was recovered from a woman of 80 years or more with COVID-19, enrolled during active disease. The CDR3 DNA is TGTGCCAGTGTGAACTCCCAGGGAGGAACCGGGGAGCTGTTTTTT. Translation gives CASVNSQGGTGELFF.